Each of the 28 T cell receptor beta chains below was sequenced from the same sample in a study of identifying expanded T cells in peripheral blood. Sequencing used immunoSEQ multiplex PCR; TCRdb keeps in-frame clones, though not all of them. Of tens of thousands of clones in the sample, 88% were seen once. Sequencing was done on a sample of blood. Every receptor here comes from a person aged 18 to 75 in good health.

This chain uses TRBV27 with TRBJ2-2; D remains unclear. The ends were cut back, 2 bases at V and 0 bases at J, with 1 base in the middle. In germline, CDR1 is MNHEY, CDR2 SMNVEV (reference sequence). CDR3 length equals 13 residues. The CDR3 DNA reads TGTGCCAGCAGTTTACCGAACACCGGGGAGCTGTTTTTT. Translating gives CASSLPNTGELFF.

The sample holds a few counts of this clone. For the CDR3, the DNA is TGTGCCACCAGCGGTGGCTCGGACTACTCTGGGGCCAACGTCCTGACTTTC. Translating gives CATSGGSDYSGANVLTF. This rearrangement joins TRBV15 to TRBJ2-6, with D tentatively TRBD2 (6 bases). The V gene lost 5 bases and the J gene lost 0 bases, with 14 bases spanning the gap. CDR1 is LNHNV, CDR2 YYDKDF, per germline (reference sequence). CDR3 length: 17 amino acids.

The gene calls are TRBV19 and TRBJ1-2; a possible D gene is TRBD1 (5 bases). Per the germline V gene, CDR1 is LNHDA and CDR2 is SQIVND (reference sequence). Trimming shortened V by 9 bases and J by 5 bases, and 16 bases separated the two germline ends. The CDR3 runs to 13 residues. CDR3 bases: TGTGCCAGCGAACCGGGACGGACTTATGGCTACACCTTC. Encoded protein: CASEPGRTYGYTF.

The V gene is TRBV4-3, the J gene TRBJ1-6; D is uncertain. Trimming shortened V by 0 bases and J by 9 bases, and 18 bases separated the two germline ends. CDR3 length: 17 residues. From germline, CDR1 is LGHNA and CDR2 YSLEER. This chain's CDR3 is CASSQDAGAVTRSPLHF. The CDR3 DNA reads TGCGCCAGCAGCCAAGATGCGGGTGCAGTCACCCGTTCACCCCTCCACTTT.

The rearrangement joins TRBV5-1 to TRBJ1-1; the match to TRBD1 covers 7 bases. Germline CDR1 and CDR2: SGHRS and YFSETQ. The V segment lost 4 bases and the J segment 6 bases; nucleotides outside the gene matches: 9. This CDR3 is built from 14 residues. This chain's CDR3 is CASSPFLTGSEAFF. The CDR3 nucleotides are TGCGCCAGCAGCCCCTTCTTGACAGGGTCTGAAGCTTTCTTT. The full variable domain, its missing parts supplied by reference TRBV5-1 and TRBJ1-1, is KAGVTQTPRYLIKTRGQQVTLSCSPISGHRSVSWYQQTPGQGLQFLFEYFSETQRNKGNFPGRFSGRQFSNSRSEMNVSTLELGDSALYLCASSPFLTGSEAFFGQGTRLTVV.

This clone was observed once. J is TRBJ1-2 and V is TRBV4-3; 7 nucleotides line up with TRBD1. Germline V gene sequence: CDR1 LGHNA, CDR2 YSLEER. Losses at the gene ends were 0 bases for V and 3 bases for J; bases not matched to a gene: 10. CDR3 length: 17 residues. CDR3 sequence reads: CASSQEVGSTGHYGYTF. For the CDR3, the DNA is TGCGCCAGCAGCCAAGAGGTGGGTTCGACAGGGCACTATGGCTACACCTTC.

The J gene is TRBJ2-7, the V gene TRBV7-9; 8 nucleotides match TRBD1. Germline CDR1 reads SEHNR; CDR2 reads FQNEAQ (reference sequence). Trimming cost V 4 bases and J 0 bases; bases outside gene matches: 5. The CDR3 is 15 residues long. The CDR3 spells CASSSRTGPSYEQYF. CDR3 nucleotide sequence: TGTGCCAGCAGCTCGCGGACAGGGCCCTCCTACGAGCAGTACTTC.

The J gene is TRBJ1-2, the V gene TRBV5-8, with D unclear. The CDR3 is 15 residues long. From germline, CDR1 is SGHTS and CDR2 YDEGEE. V was trimmed by 4 bases and J by 3 bases, leaving 16 bases between them. CDR3 in amino acids: CASSPAPNPHYGYTF. DNA of the CDR3: TGTGCCAGCAGCCCGGCCCCGAATCCCCACTATGGCTACACCTTC.

The rearrangement uses TRBV7-8 and TRBJ1-4; D is unresolved. Germline V gives CDR1 SGHVS, CDR2 FQNEAQ. The CDR3 runs to 15 residues. Trimming cost V 0 bases and J 12 bases, with 17 bases left between them. CDR3 nucleotides: TGTGCCAGCAGCTTAGCGGGCACTCACGCTACGGAACTGTTTTTT. Its translation: CASSLAGTHATELFF.

V is TRBV10-3 and J is TRBJ2-5; unclear D gene. The germline CDR1 and CDR2 sequences are ENHRY and SYGVKD. The V end was cut by 2 bases, the J end by 8 bases, with 9 bases between. The CDR3 has 12 amino acids. The CDR3 reads CAISEAPLTQYF. As DNA, the CDR3 is TGTGCCATCAGTGAGGCGCCACTTACCCAGTACTTC.

This clone has only one observation. This rearrangement joins TRBV6-5 to TRBJ2-7; TRBD2 might be the D (5 bases). CDR1 and CDR2 (germline): MNHEY, SVGAGI. The CDR3 extends over 13 amino acids. V was shortened by 7 bases and J by 3 bases, with 13 bases between the two germline ends. In DNA, the CDR3 is TGTGCCAGCACCGCCCTTGGAGGCTACGAGCAGTACTTC. It codes for CASTALGGYEQYF.

The chain carries TRBV6-1 and TRBJ1-1; weak D call: TRBD1 (5 bases). Trimming shortened V by 4 bases and J by 5 bases, and 11 bases separated the two germline ends. This CDR3 is 13 amino acids long. Per the germline V gene, CDR1 is MNHNS and CDR2 is SASEGT. This CDR3 reads CASSADRRTEAFF. The DNA of the CDR3 is TGTGCCAGCAGTGCAGACAGAAGGACTGAAGCTTTCTTT.

V and J are TRBV29-1 and TRBJ2-5; 10 bases fit TRBD2. In germline, CDR1 is SQVTM, CDR2 ANQGSEA. The junction had 8 bases not matched to a gene; V was cut back by 6 bases and J by 4 bases. The CDR3 extends over 14 amino acids. The DNA for the CDR3 is TGCAGCGTCGGGAGCGGGGGGGCCGCAGAGACCCAGTACTTC. Residues: CSVGSGGAAETQYF.

The chain has TRBV6-6 and TRBJ1-5; a weak D match, TRBD1 (6 bases). With 10 bases removed from V and 3 bases from J, the gap between germline ends came to 10 bases. The CDR3 has 12 residues. The V gene's germline CDR1 is MNHNY and CDR2 SVGAGI (reference sequence). Here the CDR3 reads CATQGTNQPQHF. Written as DNA, the CDR3 is TGTGCCACGCAGGGGACCAATCAGCCCCAGCATTTT.

CDR3 residues: CASSPSGQNTEAFF. For the CDR3, the DNA is TGTGCCAGCAGCCCCTCGGGACAGAACACTGAAGCTTTCTTT. This sequence joins TRBV7-9 and TRBJ1-1, with D maybe TRBD1 (6 bases). The germline V gene encodes CDR1 SEHNR and CDR2 FQNEAQ (reference sequence). This CDR3 is 14 amino acids long. V was trimmed by 5 bases and J by 1 base, leaving 11 bases between them. The full variable domain, in which reference TRBV7-9 and TRBJ1-1 provide the parts outside the CDR3, is DTGVSQNPRHKITKRGQNVTFRCDPISEHNRLYWYRQTLGQGPEFLTYFQNEAQLEKSRLLSDRFSAERPKGSFSTLEIQRTEQGDSAMYLCASSPSGQNTEAFFGQGTRLTVV.

V and J are TRBV21-1 and TRBJ1-4; whether TRBD1, the table's D call, matches the DNA was not checked. TRBV21-1 is a pseudogene locus. CDR3 size: 17 residues. Here the CDR3 reads CASSKSRQGATNEKLFF. Written as DNA, the CDR3 is TGTGCCAGCAGCAAATCTCGGCAGGGGGCGACTAATGAAAAACTGTTTTTT.

V gene TRBV5-1 combines with J gene TRBJ1-1; D might be TRBD1 (5 bases). The ends were cut back, 4 bases at V and 1 base at J, with 17 bases in the middle. Germline CDR1 SGHRS, CDR2 YFSETQ. This CDR3 contains 16 residues. CDR3 nucleotides: TGCGCCAGCAGCCCCCGTGGCCTCAGGGAGAACACTGAAGCTTTCTTT. Protein: CASSPRGLRENTEAFF.

This rearrangement joins TRBV28 to TRBJ2-7; D possibly corresponds to TRBD1 (5 bases). V was pared by 3 bases and J by 2 bases, with 11 bases between. Germline CDR1 and CDR2: MDHEN and SYDVKM. There are 14 residues in the CDR3. The chain's CDR3 is CASSLFRVPYEQYF. In DNA form, the CDR3 reads TGTGCCAGCAGTTTGTTCAGGGTACCCTACGAGCAGTACTTC.

The V gene is TRBV6-1, the J gene TRBJ1-6; D ambiguous. The CDR3 runs to 14 residues. Germline V gene lookup returns CDR1 MNHNS and CDR2 SASEGT. V lost 0 bases and J 8 bases, leaving 8 bases between the germline ends. This chain's CDR3 is CASSEAQRYSPLHF. CDR3 DNA sequence: TGTGCCAGCAGTGAAGCACAACGTTATTCACCCCTCCACTTT.

The CDR3 region has the DNA TGTGCCAGCAGCTTCGACCTAGAGGGCTATGAGCAGTTCTTC. It yields the protein CASSFDLEGYEQFF. The chain uses TRBV7-9 and TRBJ2-1; TRBD2 might be the D (5 bases). The V and J ends lost 3 bases and 8 bases respectively, with 14 bases between them. CDR1 is SEHNR and CDR2 is FQNEAQ in the germline V gene (reference sequence). The CDR3 contains 14 residues.

The rearrangement links TRBV18 to TRBJ2-1, with D hard to call. Per germline, CDR1 KGHSH and CDR2 LQKENI. This CDR3 comprises 14 residues. Trimming shortened V by 3 bases and J by 6 bases, and 12 bases separated the two germline ends. The CDR3 protein is CASSPEELSNEQFF. The CDR3 nucleotides read TGTGCCAGCTCACCCGAAGAGCTTTCCAATGAGCAGTTCTTC.

The gene calls are TRBV7-2 and TRBJ1-1; D is ambiguous. The CDR3 is 13 residues long. CDR1 and CDR2 (germline): SGHTA, FQGNSA. V lost 5 bases to trimming and J lost 4 bases, with 11 bases between them. The CDR3 DNA reads as TGTGCCAGCAGCCTATCGGGTTCCACTGAAGCTTTCTTT. Its protein product is CASSLSGSTEAFF.

This clone was counted between two and nine times. The CDR3 spells CASSDRGVNGYTF. The CDR3 coding sequence is TGTGCCAGTAGCGACAGGGGCGTGAATGGCTACACCTTC. The gene calls are TRBV19 and TRBJ1-2; 8 bases align to TRBD1. Germline CDR1 LNHDA, CDR2 SQIVND (reference sequence). CDR3 length equals 13 residues. V was pared by 6 bases and J by 6 bases, with 6 bases of the junction left unmatched.

The J gene is TRBJ2-7, the V gene TRBV28; the match to TRBD1 covers 10 bases. Germline CDR1 and CDR2: MDHEN and SYDVKM. J lost 1 base, V lost 2 bases, and 2 bases had no gene match. This CDR3 contains 15 residues. CDR3 residues: CASSLLGQGSYEQYF. In DNA, the CDR3 is TGTGCCAGCAGTTTACTGGGACAGGGGTCCTACGAGCAGTACTTC.

J is TRBJ1-2 and V is TRBV10-3; 7 bases match TRBD1. V shed 10 bases and J 5 bases; nucleotides not matched to a gene: 10. This CDR3 is 13 amino acids long. Germline loops: CDR1 ENHRY, CDR2 SYGVKD. The CDR3 DNA sequence: TGTGCCACACGACAGGGTGAGGGTTATGGCTACACCTTC. Translated: CATRQGEGYGYTF.

The DNA for the CDR3 is TGCAGCGCTCAAACCGGACAGGGCCAAGGGCAGCCCCAGCATTTT. It is translated as CSAQTGQGQGQPQHF. The chain employs TRBV29-1 and TRBJ1-5; 8 positions agree with TRBD1. The J segment lost 7 bases and the V segment lost 7 bases, leaving 15 bases of the junction unmatched. CDR1 is SQVTM, CDR2 ANQGSEA, per germline. This CDR3 contains 15 residues.

V and J are TRBV7-9 and TRBJ1-1, with TRBD1 identical over 9 bases. The junction had 11 bases not matched to a gene; V was cut back by 5 bases and J by 10 bases. The germline V gene has CDR1 SEHNR and CDR2 FQNEAQ (reference sequence). The CDR3 contains 14 residues. CDR3 nucleotide sequence: TGTGCCAGCAGCGCGACAGGGGGATCCACCCGAGCTTTCTTT. Translation gives CASSATGGSTRAFF.

The chain recombines TRBV21-1 with TRBJ2-2; the tabulated D call, TRBD2, remains unverified against the DNA. TRBV21-1 is listed as a pseudogene. The CDR3 is 10 amino acids. CDR3 region: CATYTGELFF. The CDR3 DNA sequence: TGTGCCACTTACACCGGGGAGCTGTTTTTT.